This T cell receptor beta chain was found in a study of cytomegalovirus exposure and HLA in healthy donors. General study findings and limits: Through in vitro validation, three CMV-associated chains were shown to be specific for CMV antigens. The study labeled under 200 TCR beta chains cytomegalovirus-associated.

Trimming pared 1 base from V and 10 bases from J, leaving 19 bases between. This CDR3 contains 15 residues. The V gene's germline CDR1 is SEHNR and CDR2 FQNEAQ (reference sequence). Notes on this clone: Antigen: not known.

This table comes from immunoSEQ multiplex PCR, and its TCRdb copy is limited to in-frame clones, with some not included. Among roughly 150,000 clones listed, 85% to 90% were seen once. The V call is TRBV7-9, the J call TRBJ1-1; D remains ambiguous. Material for sequencing was PBMCs. The sequence was obtained from a young man in good health and CMV-seropositive. The CDR3 DNA is TGTGCCAGCAGCTTAGGAATCGGGCCCGAACGGGGAGCTTTCTTT. It yields the protein CASSLGIGPERGAFF.